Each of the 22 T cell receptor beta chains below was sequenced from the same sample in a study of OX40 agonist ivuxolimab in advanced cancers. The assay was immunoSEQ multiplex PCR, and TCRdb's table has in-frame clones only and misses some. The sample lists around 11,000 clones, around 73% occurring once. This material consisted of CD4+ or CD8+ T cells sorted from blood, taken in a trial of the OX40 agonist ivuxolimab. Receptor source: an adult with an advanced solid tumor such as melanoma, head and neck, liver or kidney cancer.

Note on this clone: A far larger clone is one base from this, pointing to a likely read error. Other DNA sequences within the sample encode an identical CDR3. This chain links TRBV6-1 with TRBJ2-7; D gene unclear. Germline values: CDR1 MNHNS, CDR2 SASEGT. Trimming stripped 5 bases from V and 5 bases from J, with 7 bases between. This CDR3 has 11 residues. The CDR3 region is CASSNTNEQYF. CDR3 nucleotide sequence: TGTGCCAGCAGTAACACGAACGAGCAGTACTTC.

Here the CDR3 reads CASSFTSGAVGNEQFF. The CDR3, as DNA: TGTGCCAGCAGTTTTACTAGCGGTGCTGTCGGTAATGAGCAGTTCTTC. The J gene is TRBJ2-1, the V gene TRBV28, with TRBD2 matching 8 bases. CDR1 and CDR2 (germline): MDHEN, SYDVKM. V dropped 3 bases and J dropped 7; count of bases not matched to a gene: 11. The CDR3 is 16 amino acids. The complete variable domain, with remaining parts taken from reference TRBV28 and TRBJ2-1, reads DVKVTQSSRYLVKRTGEKVFLECVQDMDHENMFWYRQDPGLGLRLIYFSYDVKMKEKGDIPEGYSVSREKKERFSLILESASTNQTSMYLCASSFTSGAVGNEQFFGPGTRLTVL.

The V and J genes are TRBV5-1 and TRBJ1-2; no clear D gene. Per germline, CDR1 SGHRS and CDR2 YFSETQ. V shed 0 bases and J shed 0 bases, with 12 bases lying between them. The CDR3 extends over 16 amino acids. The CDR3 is CASSLASADSNYGYTF. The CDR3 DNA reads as TGCGCCAGCAGCTTGGCCAGTGCAGACTCTAACTATGGCTACACCTTC.

The CDR3 region has the DNA TGTGCCAGCAGCAGCCATCTCGGGTACAACTATGGCTACACCTTC. This encodes CASSSHLGYNYGYTF. This rearrangement joins TRBV21-1 to TRBJ1-2. TRBV21-1 is designated a pseudogene. The CDR3 is 15 residues long.

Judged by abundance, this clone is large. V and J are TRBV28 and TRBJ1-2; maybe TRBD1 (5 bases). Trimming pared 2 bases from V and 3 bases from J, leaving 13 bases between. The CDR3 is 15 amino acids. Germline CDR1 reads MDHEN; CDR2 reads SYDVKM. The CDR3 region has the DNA TGTGCCAGCAGTTTACAGGGATCCCGTTACTATGGCTACACCTTC. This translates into CASSLQGSRYYGYTF.

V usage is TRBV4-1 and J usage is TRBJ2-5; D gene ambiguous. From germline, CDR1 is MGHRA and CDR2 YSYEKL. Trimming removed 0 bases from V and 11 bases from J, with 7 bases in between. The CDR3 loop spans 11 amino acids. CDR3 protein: CASSQEQEQYF. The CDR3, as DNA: TGCGCCAGCAGCCAAGAGCAGGAGCAGTACTTC.

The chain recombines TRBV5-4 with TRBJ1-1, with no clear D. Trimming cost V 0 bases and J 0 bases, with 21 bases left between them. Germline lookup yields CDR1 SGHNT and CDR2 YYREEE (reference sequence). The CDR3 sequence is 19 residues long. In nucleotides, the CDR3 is TGTGCCAGCAGCTTGGTCGCAGGCCCTAAAGGTCTTATGAACACTGAAGCTTTCTTT. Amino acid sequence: CASSLVAGPKGLMNTEAFF. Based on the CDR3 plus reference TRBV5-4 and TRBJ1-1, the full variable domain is ETGVTQSPTHLIKTRGQQVTLRCSSQSGHNTVSWYQQALGQGPQFIFQYYREEENGRGNFPPRFSGLQFPNYSSELNVNALELDDSALYLCASSLVAGPKGLMNTEAFFGQGTRLTVV.

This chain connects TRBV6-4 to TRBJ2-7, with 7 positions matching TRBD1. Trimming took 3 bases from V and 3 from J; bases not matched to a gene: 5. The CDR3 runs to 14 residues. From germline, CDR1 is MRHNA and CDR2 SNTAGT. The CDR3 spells CASSEGTVIYEQYF. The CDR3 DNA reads TGTGCCAGCAGTGAAGGGACAGTAATCTACGAGCAGTACTTC.

Here the CDR3 DNA reads TGTGCCAGTAGTGTTATCAGGGACATGAACACTGAAGCTTTCTTT. It specifies CASSVIRDMNTEAFF. The V and J genes are TRBV19 and TRBJ1-1, with D perhaps TRBD1 (6 bases). V lost 5 bases, J lost 0 bases, and 13 bases lay in between. The CDR3 has 15 amino acids. Germline-derived CDR1 and CDR2 are LNHDA and SQIVND (reference sequence).

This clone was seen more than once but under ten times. The chain's CDR3 is CASSSGRAEYEQYF. CDR3 sequence (DNA): TGTGCCAGCAGCTCCGGCCGGGCGGAGTACGAGCAGTACTTC. V gene TRBV5-6 combines with J gene TRBJ2-7, with D unclear. Germline assignment: CDR1 SGHDT and CDR2 YYEEEE. V lost 3 bases to trimming and J lost 4 bases, with 14 bases between them. The CDR3 sequence is 14 residues long.

CDR3 sequence (DNA): TGTGCCAGCAGTTTATTTGGGACAGCCTACGAAGCTTTCTTT. Translation gives CASSLFGTAYEAFF. The chain employs TRBV28 and TRBJ1-1, with 7 nucleotides matching TRBD1. This CDR3 is 14 amino acids long. Trimming cost V 1 base and J 8 bases; bases outside gene matches: 7. Germline V gives CDR1 MDHEN, CDR2 SYDVKM.

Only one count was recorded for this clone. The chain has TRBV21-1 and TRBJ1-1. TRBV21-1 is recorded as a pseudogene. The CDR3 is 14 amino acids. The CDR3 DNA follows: TGTGCCAGCAGCAAGTTACCCCCGAACACTGAAGCTTTCTTT. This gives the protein CASSKLPPNTEAFF.

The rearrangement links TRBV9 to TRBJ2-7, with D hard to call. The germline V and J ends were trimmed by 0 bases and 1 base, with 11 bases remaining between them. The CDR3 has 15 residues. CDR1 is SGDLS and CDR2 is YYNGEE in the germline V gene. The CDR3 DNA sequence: TGTGCCAGCAGCGTAGCCCCGACATTATCCTACGAGCAGTACTTC. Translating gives CASSVAPTLSYEQYF.

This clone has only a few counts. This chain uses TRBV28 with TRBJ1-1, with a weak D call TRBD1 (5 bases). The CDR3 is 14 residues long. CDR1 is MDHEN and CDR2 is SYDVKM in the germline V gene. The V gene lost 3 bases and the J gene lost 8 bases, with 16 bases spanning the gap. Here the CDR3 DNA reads TGTGCCAGCAGTTTTTGGTCTGGGCGGACAGAAGCTTTCTTT. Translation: CASSFWSGRTEAFF.

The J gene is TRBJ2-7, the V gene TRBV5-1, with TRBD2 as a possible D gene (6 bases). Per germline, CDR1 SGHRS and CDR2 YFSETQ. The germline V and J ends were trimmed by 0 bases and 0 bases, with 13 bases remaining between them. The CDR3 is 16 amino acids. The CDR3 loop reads CASSLVGLISSYEQYF. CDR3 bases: TGCGCCAGCAGCTTGGTGGGACTGATAAGCTCCTACGAGCAGTACTTC.

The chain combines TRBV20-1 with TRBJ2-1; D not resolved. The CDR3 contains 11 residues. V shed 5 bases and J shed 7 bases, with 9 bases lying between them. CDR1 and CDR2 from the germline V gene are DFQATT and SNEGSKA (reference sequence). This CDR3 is CSAPNANEQFF. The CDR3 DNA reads TGCAGTGCTCCGAATGCTAATGAGCAGTTCTTC.

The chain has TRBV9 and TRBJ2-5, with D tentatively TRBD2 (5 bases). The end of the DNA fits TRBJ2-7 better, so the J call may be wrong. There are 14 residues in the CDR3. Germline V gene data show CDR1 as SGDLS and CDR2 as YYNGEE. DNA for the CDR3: TGTGCCAGCAGCGTTAGTGGCGGGTCCTACGAGCAGTACTTC. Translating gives CASSVSGGSYEQYF.

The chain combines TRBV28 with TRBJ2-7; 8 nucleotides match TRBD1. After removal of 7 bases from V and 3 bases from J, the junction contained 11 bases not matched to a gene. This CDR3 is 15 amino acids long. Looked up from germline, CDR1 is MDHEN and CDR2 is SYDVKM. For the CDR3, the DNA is TGTGCCAGCACTCCCTTCTCAGGGGGCGGCTACGAGCAGTACTTC. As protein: CASTPFSGGGYEQYF.

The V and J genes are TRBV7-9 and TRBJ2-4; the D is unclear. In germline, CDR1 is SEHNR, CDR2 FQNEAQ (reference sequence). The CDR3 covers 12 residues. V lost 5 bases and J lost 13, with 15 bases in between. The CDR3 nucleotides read TGTGCCAGCAGCGCCCTCGGTTCACCACAGTACTTC. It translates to CASSALGSPQYF. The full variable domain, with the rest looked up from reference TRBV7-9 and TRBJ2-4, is DTGVSQNPRHKITKRGQNVTFRCDPISEHNRLYWYRQTLGQGPEFLTYFQNEAQLEKSRLLSDRFSAERPKGSFSTLEIQRTEQGDSAMYLCASSALGSPQYFGAGTRLSVL.

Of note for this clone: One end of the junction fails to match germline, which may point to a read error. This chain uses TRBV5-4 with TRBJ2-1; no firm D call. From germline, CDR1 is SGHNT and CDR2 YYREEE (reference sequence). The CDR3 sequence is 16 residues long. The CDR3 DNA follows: TGCGCCAGCAGCCACCCAAAGGACGAGAAGAACAATGAGCAGTTCTTC. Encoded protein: CASSHPKDEKNNEQFF.

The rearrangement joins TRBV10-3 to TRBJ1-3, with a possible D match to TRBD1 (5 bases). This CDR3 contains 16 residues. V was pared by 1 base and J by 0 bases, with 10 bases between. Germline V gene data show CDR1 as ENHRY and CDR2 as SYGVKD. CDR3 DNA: TGTGCCATCAGTGAGTTTTCAGGGTCCTCTGGAAACACCATATATTTT. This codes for CAISEFSGSSGNTIYF.

The CDR3 region has the DNA TGCGCCAGCAGGGCCGGGACAGCAACCTACAATGAGCAGTTCTTC. This encodes CASRAGTATYNEQFF. The V and J genes are TRBV10-2 and TRBJ2-1; 7 bases map to TRBD1. The ends lost 6 bases at V and 2 bases at J; junction bases unmatched: 7. In germline, CDR1 is WSHSY, CDR2 SAAADI. The CDR3 runs 15 residues.